The source of this T cell receptor (beta chain) is a study of blood T cell repertoires in COVID-19. Study-level background: PBMCs, B-cell-depleted T cells, or T cells were the source of the cDNA or gDNA that made up the material.

Authors' data handling: Estimation of nucleated cell counts was performed using reference gene primer amplification. TCRdb's table, derived via immunoSEQ multiplex PCR, lists solely in-frame clones and lacks some. V, J and clone size are taken as reported in that table, and D and trimming were inferred from the DNA itself. The sample holds 20,000 to 25,000 clones, over 85% seen once. V lost 1 base, J lost 0 bases, and 0 bases stayed unmatched. Germline V lookup: CDR1 LGHDT, CDR2 YNNKEL (reference sequence). This CDR3 has 15 amino acids. The sample was peripheral blood. The genes are TRBV3-1 (or the pseudogene TRBV3-2) and TRBJ2-1; 7 bases are shared with TRBD2. The TCR originated in a woman aged 80 or older with active COVID-19. The CDR3 sequence is CASSQGTSSYNEQFF. CDR3 nucleotides: TGTGCCAGCAGCCAAGGGACTAGCTCCTACAATGAGCAGTTCTTC.